These T cell receptor beta chains were read from a single sample in a study of T cells in Graves' hyperthyroidism and ophthalmopathy. TCRdb passed the multiplex PCR reads through MiXCR, listing each CDR3 protein once. The table lists 550,000 to 800,000 distinct CDR3 sequences, about 16% of them singletons, with around 7.7% in the top ten. Sequenced material: blood. The receptors derive from a man in his late teens or twenties with Graves' hyperthyroidism. The CDR3 runs from the conserved cysteine through the conserved F or W. The order of the fields is clone size, V gene, D gene, J gene, CDR3 DNA, CDR3 protein. The D gene is left open where the match is weak. Clone size is stated in some rows and not others, as once, few, many or a class when expanded.

>many|TRBV28|NA|TRBJ1-1
TGTGCCAGCACCTACCGCCGTGGGGCGAACACTGAAGCTTTCTTT
CASTYRRGANTEAFF
>NA|TRBV27|NA|TRBJ1-1
TGTGCCAGCAGTTGGGCCCCCTGGGATGGAGCTCTCTTT
CASSWAPWDGALF
>many|TRBV2|NA|TRBJ2-5
TGTGCCAGCAGTTTGCCAGCCGCAGGGGTCGAGACCCAGTACTTC
CASSLPAAGVETQYF
>NA|TRBV4-2|TRBD1|TRBJ1-4
TGTGCCAGCAGCCAAGATGGGGAACAGGGGAAGGTTAATGAAAAACTGTTTTTT
CASSQDGEQGKVNEKLFF
>NA|TRBV5-6|NA|TRBJ2-7
TGTGCCAGCAGCCTGGATAGTCAGGGGCGCGGCGAGCAGTACTTC
CASSLDSQGRGEQYF
>few|TRBV19|NA|TRBJ2-5
TGTGCCAGTAGCCCCAGGGTATGGGGCCAAGAGACCCAGTACTTC
CASSPRVWGQETQYF
>NA|TRBV7-9|TRBD1|TRBJ1-4
TGTGCCAGCAGCCTAGGGACAGCTGAAAAACTGTTTTTT
CASSLGTAEKLFF
>NA|TRBV15|TRBD1|TRBJ2-3
TGTGCCACCAGCTCCCCAGGGGACAGGGGAACCCCCCCAGATACGCAGTATTTT
CATSSPGDRGTPPDTQYF
>NA|TRBV7-9|TRBD1|TRBJ2-1
TGTGCCAGCAGCTTCCAGGGACAGGGGAACGATGAGCAGTTCTTC
CASSFQGQGNDEQFF
>NA|TRBV5-1|NA|TRBJ2-5
TGCGCCAGCAGCTTCAGGGAGACAAACCAAGAGACCCAGTACTTC
CASSFRETNQETQYF
>NA|TRBV11-2|NA|TRBJ2-7
TGTGCCAGCAGCTTAGCCGAATACGAGCAGTACTTC
CASSLAEYEQYF
>NA|TRBV4-2|NA|TRBJ2-2
TGTGCCGGCAGCCACCCGCCCTCGGGGACCACCGGGGAGCTGTTTTTT
CAGSHPPSGTTGELFF
>many|TRBV11-3|NA|TRBJ1-6
TGTGCCAGCAGCTTAGTGGGGGCTGTCTATAATTCACCCCTCCACTTT
CASSLVGAVYNSPLHF
>many|TRBV11-1|TRBD2|TRBJ2-1
TGTGCCAGCAGCTCGCTAGCGGGAGAAACCGATGAGCAGTTCTTC
CASSSLAGETDEQFF
>many|TRBV6-1|NA|TRBJ1-2
TGTGCCAGCAGTTCCGGGACGGACGCTTATGGCTACACCTTC
CASSSGTDAYGYTF
>many|TRBV28|NA|TRBJ1-1
TGTGCCAGCAGTTTATATAACCCCGGTAAGGGGGGGAACACTGAAGCTTTCTTT
CASSLYNPGKGGNTEAFF
>few|TRBV7-3|TRBD2|TRBJ2-2
TGTGCCAGCAGTCGGACTAGCGGGATCGGGGAGCTGTTTTTT
CASSRTSGIGELFF
>few|TRBV19|TRBD1|TRBJ1-1
TGTGCCAGTACAGACAGGGGCAATAGGAACACTGAAGCTTTCTTT
CASTDRGNRNTEAFF
>many|TRBV7-3|NA|TRBJ2-3
TGTGCCAGCAGCTTCGGGGACGGGGTGCGGGATACGCAGTATTTT
CASSFGDGVRDTQYF
>few|TRBV28|TRBD2|TRBJ2-1
TGTGCCAGCAGCCAAGCGGGGGGGACCCTCTACAATGAGCAGTTCTTC
CASSQAGGTLYNEQFF
>NA|TRBV29-1|NA|TRBJ2-2
TGCAGCGTTCTAAAGGGGACCGGGGAGCTGTTTTTT
CSVLKGTGELFF
>few|TRBV19|NA|TRBJ2-3
TGTGCCAGTAGTCCAGGAAAAGGGACGAAGTTCGTGGGGAATACGCAGTATTTT
CASSPGKGTKFVGNTQYF
>few|TRBV13|TRBD2|TRBJ2-1
TGTGCCAGCAGCTTATCCGGGACTAGCGGGAGAAACAATGAGCAGTTCTTC
CASSLSGTSGRNNEQFF
>NA|TRBV14|TRBD2|TRBJ2-7
TGTGCCAGCAGCCAAGATCGCCTAGCGGGGAGCGGGAACGAGCAGTACTTC
CASSQDRLAGSGNEQYF
>many|TRBV24-1|TRBD2|TRBJ2-1
TGTGCCACCAGTGATGCCAAGACTAGCGGGAGGGCCTCCGGTGAGCAGTTCTTC
CATSDAKTSGRASGEQFF
>few|TRBV30|TRBD2|TRBJ2-5
TGTGCCTTCAGCGGGGGGGGGCCCCAGTACTTC
CAFSGGGPQYF
>few|TRBV11-2|NA|TRBJ2-5
TGTGCCAGCAGCTCCCAAACAGAGACCCAGTACTTC
CASSSQTETQYF
>many|TRBV28|NA|TRBJ2-3
TGTGCCAGCAGTCCCCTCCCCATCACAGATACGCAGTATTTT
CASSPLPITDTQYF
>few|TRBV7-4|NA|TRBJ2-3
TGTGCCAGCAGCCCTACAGGTATTACCACAGATACGCAGTATTTT
CASSPTGITTDTQYF